The 16 T cell receptor beta chains below come from one sample, sequenced in a study of tumor and adjacent non-tumor tissue in lung cancer. The template was RNA from unsorted bulk tissue. The normal lung tissue was taken more than 3 cm from the tumor edge. Three rounds of nested PCR, following a modified ARM-PCR protocol, produced the TCRbeta library. Using its own MiXCR run on the multiplex PCR reads, TCRdb lists one record per CDR3 protein. The sample lists some 95,000 distinct CDR3 sequences; 80% were seen once. The sequenced material came from distant non-tumor lung tissue. The receptors were gathered from a man aged 55 to 70 with small cell lung cancer.

Concerning this clonotype: Because the CDR3 is missing its conserved closing phenylalanine or tryptophan, this is likely a read error. V and J are TRBV11-2 and TRBJ2-1, with D possibly TRBD2 on 6 matching bases. This CDR3 comprises 15 residues. The V gene's germline CDR1 is SGHAT and CDR2 FQNNGV. The CDR3 sequence is CASRSGGANGNDQFL. The DNA for the CDR3 is TGTGCCAGCAGATCCGGGGGAGCTAACGGCAATGATCAGTTCCTC.

The CDR3 nucleotides read TGTGCCAGCAGTTTCCCGGGGCAACGCACCGCGAGCAATGAGCAGTTCTTC. It translates to CASSFPGQRTASNEQFF. The chain joins TRBV6-6 to TRBJ2-1; either TRBD1 or TRBD2 may supply D (5 bases each). The CDR3 loop spans 17 amino acids. V lost 4 bases, J lost 6 bases, and 22 bases lay in between. The germline V gene has CDR1 MNHNY and CDR2 SVGAGI (reference sequence).

Turning to this clonotype: Its ends do not fully match the called genes, so a read error is possible. The chain carries TRBV4-2 and TRBJ1-1; a possible D gene is TRBD1 (5 bases). The CDR3 consists of 15 residues. Germline V gives CDR1 LGHNA, CDR2 YNFKEQ. This chain's CDR3 is CANSPARGRVTEAFF. CDR3 bases: TGTGCCAACAGCCCAGCACGGGGCAGGGTCACTGAAGCTTTCTTT.

The rearrangement links TRBV6-5 to TRBJ2-1; 10 nucleotides match TRBD2. With 2 bases clipped from V and 5 bases from J, the junction kept 9 bases outside the gene matches. There are 17 residues in the CDR3. The germline CDR1 and CDR2 sequences are MNHEY and SVGAGI. The CDR3 sequence: CASSYPICGLADNEQFF. CDR3 sequence (DNA): TGTGCCAGCAGTTACCCTATCTGCGGACTAGCGGACAATGAGCAGTTCTTC.

The chain employs TRBV20-1 and TRBJ1-4; D is unresolved. V was pared by 5 bases and J by 8 bases, with 15 bases between. This CDR3 spans 13 amino acids. Looked up from germline, CDR1 is DFQATT and CDR2 is SNEGSKA (reference sequence). CDR3 nucleotide sequence: TGCAGTGCTGGACGTCCAGAAATGGAAAAACTGTTTTTT. Its protein product is CSAGRPEMEKLFF.

This clonotype appeared once. The junction departs from germline at one end; a sequencing error may be responsible. CDR3: CASQKRQGDNWLSF. The CDR3 DNA reads as TGTGCCAGCCAGAAGCGGCAGGGCGACAACTGGCTGTCGTTC. The chain has TRBV11-2 and TRBJ2-1; D assignment may be TRBD1 or TRBD2 (5 bases each). CDR1 and CDR2 (germline): SGHAT, FQNNGV. The CDR3 covers 14 residues.

Notes on this clonotype: This could be a read error, since a much larger clone is one nucleotide away. The chain links TRBV7-9 to TRBJ1-1, with D hard to call. There are 12 residues in the CDR3. Germline V gene data show CDR1 as SEHNR and CDR2 as FQNEAQ (reference sequence). V lost 4 bases and J lost 0, with 3 bases in between. CDR3 bases: TGTGCCAGCAGCTACATGAACACTGAAGCTTTCTTT. Protein: CASSYMNTEAFF.

The chain has TRBV11-2 and TRBJ2-1, with a possible D match to TRBD2 (6 bases). The germline gives CDR1 SGHAT, CDR2 FQNNGV. This CDR3 is built from 18 residues. V gave up 1 base and J gave up 10 bases, with 26 bases separating them. This chain's CDR3 is CASSLGVVGGYYYKEQFF. CDR3 nucleotide sequence: TGTGCCAGCAGCTTAGGAGTAGTGGGAGGCTACTACTATAAAGAGCAGTTCTTC.

This clonotype occurred once. The junction shows a germline mismatch at one end, possibly a read error. V gene TRBV6-5 combines with J gene TRBJ2-1; D remains ambiguous. The CDR3 is made up of 15 amino acids. Looked up from germline, CDR1 is MNHEY and CDR2 is SVGAGI. CDR3: CASNYSGEVGNEQLF. The DNA for the CDR3 is TGTGCCAGCAATTACTCTGGGGAAGTGGGTAATGAGCAGCTCTTC.

The CDR3 loop is CASGGTVVRDNSPLHF. CDR3 bases: TGTGCCAGCGGCGGGACGGTGGTTCGCGATAATTCACCCCTCCACTTT. This chain joins TRBV2 and TRBJ1-6; a weak D match, TRBD1 (5 bases). The CDR3 length is 16 residues. V lost 8 bases and J 5 bases, leaving 19 bases between the germline ends. CDR1 and CDR2 (germline): SNHLY, FYNNEI.

Notes on this clonotype: Given a much more abundant clone one base away, this may be a read error. This rearrangement joins TRBV29-1 to TRBJ2-1; 9 bases match TRBD2. The CDR3 spans 15 residues. Germline V gene data show CDR1 as SQVTM and CDR2 as ANQGSEA. CDR3 DNA: TGCAGCGTTCCCGGGGGGGCGGGGGGGGGCAATGTGCAGTTCTTC. This codes for CSVPGGAGGGNVQFF.

Comments on this clonotype: This may come from a read error, since a much larger clone is one base off. The chain combines TRBV5-1 with TRBJ2-5; tentatively, D is TRBD2 (6 bases). V was clipped by 0 bases and J by 7 bases, with 16 bases between them. Germline CDR1 is SGHRS and CDR2 is YFSETQ. The length of the CDR3 is 15 residues. CDR3 sequence (DNA): TGCGCCAGCAGCTTGGTCGTTGGGGCGGAGGGGACCCAGTACTTC. The encoded protein is CASSLVVGAEGTQYF.

Note on this clonotype: Compared with germline, one end of the junction differs, possibly owing to a read error. The chain has TRBV6-1 and TRBJ2-7; 7 nucleotides line up with TRBD1. The germline gives CDR1 MNHNS, CDR2 SASEGT. The CDR3 covers 15 residues. CDR3 bases: TGTACCAGCATTACAGGGGCCTCGAGCTCCTACGAGCAGTACTTC. It encodes CTSITGASSSYEQYF.

Concerning this clonotype: Since the CDR3 does not end with the conserved phenylalanine or tryptophan, this likely comes from a read error. It is unclear where the CDR3 begins or ends on the DNA, so no DNA is shown, and the CDR3 is as TCRdb lists it. The J gene is TRBJ2-1, the V gene TRBV10-2; the DNA was not used to check the table's D call, TRBD1. The CDR3 length is 13 residues, termini included. Germline values: CDR1 WSHSY, CDR2 SAAADI. CDR3 amino acids: CASCETGQGEQSY.

With respect to this clonotype: At one boundary the junction diverges from the germline segment, which might be a read error. J is TRBJ1-1 and V is TRBV5-1; a weak D match, TRBD1 (5 bases). CDR3 length equals 14 residues. Germline CDR1 reads SGHRS; CDR2 reads YFSETQ. CDR3 DNA: TGCGCCAGCAACTTGGGGCTAGGGAACAGTGAAGCTTTCTTT. The encoded protein is CASNLGLGNSEAFF. The complete variable domain, with remaining parts taken from reference TRBV5-1 and TRBJ1-1, reads KAGVTQTPRYLIKTRGQQVTLSCSPISGHRSVSWYQQTPGQGLQFLFEYFSETQRNKGNFPGRFSGRQFSNSRSEMNVSTLELGDSALYLCASNLGLGNSEAFFGQGTRLTVV.

The genes are TRBV6-2 or TRBV6-3 and TRBJ2-1; D unclear. The CDR3 loop spans 12 amino acids. V shed 8 bases and J shed 8 bases, with 13 bases lying between them. Germline V CDR1 and CDR2: MNHEY, SVGEGT. CDR3 in DNA: TGTGCCAGCGGGTTTAGTTTTTATGAGCAGTTCTTC. Amino acid sequence: CASGFSFYEQFF.